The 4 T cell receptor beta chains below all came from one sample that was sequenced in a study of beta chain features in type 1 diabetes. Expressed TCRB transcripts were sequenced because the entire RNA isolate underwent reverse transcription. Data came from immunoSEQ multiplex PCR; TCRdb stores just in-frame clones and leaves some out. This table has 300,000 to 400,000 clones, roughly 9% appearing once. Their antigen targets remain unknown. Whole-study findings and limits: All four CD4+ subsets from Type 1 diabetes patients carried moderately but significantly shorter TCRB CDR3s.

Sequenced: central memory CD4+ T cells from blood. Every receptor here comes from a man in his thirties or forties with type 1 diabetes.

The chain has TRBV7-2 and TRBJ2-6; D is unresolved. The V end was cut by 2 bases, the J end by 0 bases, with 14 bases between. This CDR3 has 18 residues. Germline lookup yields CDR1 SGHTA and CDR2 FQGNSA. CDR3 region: CASSLSAWLPSGANVLTF. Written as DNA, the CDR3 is TGTGCCAGCAGCTTAAGCGCTTGGCTTCCCTCTGGGGCCAACGTCCTGACTTTC.

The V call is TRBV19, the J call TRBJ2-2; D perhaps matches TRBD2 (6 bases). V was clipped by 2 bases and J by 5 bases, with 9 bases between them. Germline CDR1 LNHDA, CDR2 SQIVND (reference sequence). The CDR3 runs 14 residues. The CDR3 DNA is TGTGCCAGTAGTATAACCGGGGGAACCGGGGAGCTGTTTTTT. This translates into CASSITGGTGELFF.

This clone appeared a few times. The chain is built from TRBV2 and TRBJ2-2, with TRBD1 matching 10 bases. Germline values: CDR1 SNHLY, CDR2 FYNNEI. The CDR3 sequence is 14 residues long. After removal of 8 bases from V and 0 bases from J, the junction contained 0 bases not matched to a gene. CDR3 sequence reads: CASGQGANTGELFF. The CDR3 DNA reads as TGTGCCAGCGGACAGGGGGCGAACACCGGGGAGCTGTTTTTT.

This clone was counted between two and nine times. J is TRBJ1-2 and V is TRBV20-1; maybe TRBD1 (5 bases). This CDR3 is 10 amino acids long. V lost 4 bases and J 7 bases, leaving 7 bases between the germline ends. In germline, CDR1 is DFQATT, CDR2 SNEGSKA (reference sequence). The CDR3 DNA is TGCAGTGCTAAAGGGGTTGGCTACACCTTC. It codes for CSAKGVGYTF.